Below, 10 T cell receptor beta chains from the same sample are listed, as sequenced in a study of blood T cells in healthy people across ages. Primed by a sample-barcoded 5' primer and a J-beta primer mix, a second PCR proceeded for about 6 to 11 cycles. Via MiXCR, TCRdb re-called the 5' RACE reads, giving one row per CDR3 protein. The profile covers hundreds of thousands of distinct CDR3 sequences, with 40% to 50% appearing a single time and 15% to 25% taken by the ten largest. Sequencing was performed on blood. The receptors were gathered from a man between 60 and 75 years old in good health.

This clonotype has only a few counts. The chain is built from TRBV28 and TRBJ2-1, with 12 bases that match TRBD2. CDR3 length equals 16 residues. CDR1 and CDR2 from the germline V gene are MDHEN and SYDVKM. Trimming at V came to 2 bases and at J to 10 bases, leaving 9 bases not matched to a gene. Here the CDR3 reads CASSLETRTSGIEQFF. As DNA, the CDR3 is TGTGCCAGCAGTTTAGAAACTCGGACTAGCGGGATCGAGCAGTTCTTC.

The V call is TRBV4-3, the J call TRBJ2-1; D possibly matches TRBD1 or TRBD2 (6 bases each). This CDR3 is 17 amino acids long. The V gene lost 5 bases and the J gene lost 5 bases, with 22 bases spanning the gap. Germline CDR1 LGHNA, CDR2 YSLEER. For the CDR3, the DNA is TGCGCCAGCAGCACAGACACATACAGGGAGGTGGACAATGAGCAGTTCTTC. Amino acids: CASSTDTYREVDNEQFF.

In regard to this clonotype: Sequence at one end of the junction differs from germline and may be a read error. V is TRBV9 and J is TRBJ2-7; D remains ambiguous. Per the germline V gene, CDR1 is SGDLS and CDR2 is YYNGEE. CDR3 length equals 15 residues. Written as DNA, the CDR3 is TGTCCCAGCACCCCTTCAGCATTCTCCTCCTACGAGCAGTACTTC. Protein sequence: CPSTPSAFSSYEQYF.

This chain links TRBV28 with TRBJ2-7; D possibly corresponds to TRBD1 (5 bases). The CDR3 consists of 15 residues. Germline V gives CDR1 MDHEN, CDR2 SYDVKM. The V and J ends lost 5 bases and 2 bases respectively, with 16 bases between them. CDR3 sequence: CASSPQGQYPYEQYF. The CDR3 DNA follows: TGTGCCAGCAGTCCCCAGGGCCAGTACCCCTACGAGCAGTACTTC. Supplemented by reference TRBV28 and TRBJ2-7, the full variable domain reads DVKVTQSSRYLVKRTGEKVFLECVQDMDHENMFWYRQDPGLGLRLIYFSYDVKMKEKGDIPEGYSVSREKKERFSLILESASTNQTSMYLCASSPQGQYPYEQYFGPGTRLTVT.

This chain's CDR3 is CASSLRTGSSADGYTF. CDR3 bases: TGTGCCAGCAGCCTAAGGACAGGGAGTTCTGCAGATGGCTACACCTTC. The chain links TRBV7-8 to TRBJ1-2; 8 bases fit TRBD1. The V gene's germline CDR1 is SGHVS and CDR2 FQNEAQ. The CDR3 covers 16 residues. J gave up 6 bases and V 5 bases, and 14 bases lay outside the gene matches. The variable domain in full, with the rest retrieved from reference TRBV7-8 and TRBJ1-2, is GAGVSQSPRYKVAKRGQDVALRCDPISGHVSLFWYQQALGQGPEFLTYFQNEAQLDKSGLPSDRFFAERPEGSVSTLKIQRTQQEDSAVYLCASSLRTGSSADGYTFGSGTRLTVV.

This chain connects TRBV21-1 to TRBJ1-1; the table gives TRBD1 as D, unverified against the DNA. TRBV21-1 is noted as a pseudogene. The CDR3 is 20 residues long. In DNA form, the CDR3 reads TGTGCCAGCAGCAAAGCGTCCCCTGAACGAGACGGAAGGGGGAACACTGAAGCTTTCTTT. Translated, it gives CASSKASPERDGRGNTEAFF.

This clonotype has only one observation. The chain combines TRBV12-3 or TRBV12-4 with TRBJ2-7, with TRBD1 matching 8 bases. The CDR3 is 16 amino acids. V gave up 5 bases and J gave up 7 bases; unmatched junction bases: 16. As DNA, the CDR3 is TGTGCCAGCAGTCCCCGGGGCAGGGGGCGCGATGGTGAGCAGTACTTC. It yields the protein CASSPRGRGRDGEQYF.

This clonotype was observed a few times. This chain joins TRBV9 and TRBJ1-6; 8 nucleotides match TRBD1. CDR3 size: 14 residues. V gave up 3 bases and J gave up 4 bases; unmatched junction bases: 0. From germline, CDR1 is SGDLS and CDR2 YYNGEE. In nucleotides, the CDR3 is TGTGCCAGCAGCGGGGACAGGTATAATTCACCCCTCCACTTT. The encoded protein is CASSGDRYNSPLHF.

The CDR3 here is CATSAPGRWNYGYTF. The CDR3 nucleotides are TGTGCCACCAGTGCGCCCGGGAGGTGGAACTATGGCTACACCTTC. The rearrangement links TRBV24-1 to TRBJ1-2, with D unclear. This CDR3 is built from 15 residues. CDR1 KGHDR and CDR2 SFDVKD come from the germline V gene. The V end lost 5 bases, the J end lost 2 bases, and 14 bases lay between the germline ends.

The CDR3 DNA reads TGTGCCAGCAGCATCGTGGGGGCAGAGACCCAGTACTTC. Encoded protein: CASSIVGAETQYF. The chain combines TRBV7-7 with TRBJ2-5, with TRBD1 as a possible D gene (6 bases). Trimming cost V 5 bases and J 4 bases, with 11 bases left between them. Per germline, CDR1 SSHAT and CDR2 FNYEAQ (reference sequence). The CDR3 contains 13 residues.